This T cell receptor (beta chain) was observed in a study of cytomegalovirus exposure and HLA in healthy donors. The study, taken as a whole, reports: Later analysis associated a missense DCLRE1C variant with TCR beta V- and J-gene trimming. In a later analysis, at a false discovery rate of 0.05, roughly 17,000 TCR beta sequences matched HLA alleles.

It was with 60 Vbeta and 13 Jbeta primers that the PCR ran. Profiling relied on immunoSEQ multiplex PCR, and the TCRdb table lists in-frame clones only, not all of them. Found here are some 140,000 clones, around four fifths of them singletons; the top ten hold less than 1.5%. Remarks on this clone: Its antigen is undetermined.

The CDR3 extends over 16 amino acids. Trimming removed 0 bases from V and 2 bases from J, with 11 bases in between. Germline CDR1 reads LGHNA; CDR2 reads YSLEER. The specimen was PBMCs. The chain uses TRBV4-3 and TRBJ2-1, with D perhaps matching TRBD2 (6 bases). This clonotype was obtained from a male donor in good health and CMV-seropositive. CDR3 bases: TGCGCCAGCAGCCAAGATCTACGCGGGACCTACAATGAGCAGTTCTTC. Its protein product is CASSQDLRGTYNEQFF.